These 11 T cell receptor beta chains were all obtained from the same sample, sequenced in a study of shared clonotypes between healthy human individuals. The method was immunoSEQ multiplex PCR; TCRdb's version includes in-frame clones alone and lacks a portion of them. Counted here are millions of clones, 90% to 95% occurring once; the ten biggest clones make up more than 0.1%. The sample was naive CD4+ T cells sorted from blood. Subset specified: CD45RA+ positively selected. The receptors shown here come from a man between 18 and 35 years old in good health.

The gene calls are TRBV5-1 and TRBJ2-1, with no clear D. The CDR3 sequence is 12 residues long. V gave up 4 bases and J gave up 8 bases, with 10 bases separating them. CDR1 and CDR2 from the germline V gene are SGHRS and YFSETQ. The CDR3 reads CASSLLRDEQFF. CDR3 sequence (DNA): TGCGCCAGCAGCCTGCTACGCGATGAGCAGTTCTTC.

The CDR3 loop is CASSLAPSGGAGETQYF. For the CDR3, the DNA is TGTGCCAGCAGCTTAGCCCCTAGCGGGGGGGCAGGGGAGACCCAGTACTTC. The chain is built from TRBV7-9 and TRBJ2-5; 12 bases match TRBD2. The CDR3 is 17 amino acids. The V gene end was trimmed by 0 bases and the J gene end by 5 bases; junction bases not matched to a gene: 7. Germline V gives CDR1 SEHNR, CDR2 FQNEAQ (reference sequence).

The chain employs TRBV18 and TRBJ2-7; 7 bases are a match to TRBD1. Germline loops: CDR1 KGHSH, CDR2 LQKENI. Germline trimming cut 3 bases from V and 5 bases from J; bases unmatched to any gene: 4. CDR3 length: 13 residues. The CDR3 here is CASSPQGVNEQYF. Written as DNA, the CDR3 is TGTGCCAGCTCACCTCAGGGGGTTAACGAGCAGTACTTC.

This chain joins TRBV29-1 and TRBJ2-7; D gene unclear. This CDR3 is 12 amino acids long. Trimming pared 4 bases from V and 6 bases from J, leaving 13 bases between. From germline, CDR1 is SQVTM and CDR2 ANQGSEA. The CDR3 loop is CSVVLDMGEQYF. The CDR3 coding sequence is TGCAGCGTTGTTCTTGACATGGGCGAGCAGTACTTC.

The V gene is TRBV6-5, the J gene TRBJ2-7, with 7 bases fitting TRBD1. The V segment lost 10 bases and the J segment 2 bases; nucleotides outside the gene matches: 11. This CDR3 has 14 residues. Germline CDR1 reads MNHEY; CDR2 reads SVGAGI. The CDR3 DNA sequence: TGTGCCACTAAGATCGGACAGGACCCCTACGAGCAGTACTTC. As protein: CATKIGQDPYEQYF.

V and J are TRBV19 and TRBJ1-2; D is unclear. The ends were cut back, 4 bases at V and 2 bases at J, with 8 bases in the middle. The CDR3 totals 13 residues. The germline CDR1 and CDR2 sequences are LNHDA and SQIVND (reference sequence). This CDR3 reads CASSRGENYGYTF. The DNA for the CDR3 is TGTGCCAGTAGTAGGGGAGAGAACTATGGCTACACCTTC.

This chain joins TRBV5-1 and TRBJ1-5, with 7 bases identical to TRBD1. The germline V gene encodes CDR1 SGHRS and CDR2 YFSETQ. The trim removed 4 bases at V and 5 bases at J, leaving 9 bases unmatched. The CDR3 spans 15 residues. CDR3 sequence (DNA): TGCGCCAGCAGCCGACAGGGCCTTCAGGATCAGCCCCAGCATTTT. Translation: CASSRQGLQDQPQHF.

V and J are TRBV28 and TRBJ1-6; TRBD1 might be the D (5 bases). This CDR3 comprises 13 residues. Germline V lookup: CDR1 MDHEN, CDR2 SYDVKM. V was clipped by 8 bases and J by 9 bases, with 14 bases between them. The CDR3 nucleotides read TGTGCCAGCTCTGGGGCGAGGATTTCACCCCTCCACTTT. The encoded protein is CASSGARISPLHF. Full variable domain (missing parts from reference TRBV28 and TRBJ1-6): DVKVTQSSRYLVKRTGEKVFLECVQDMDHENMFWYRQDPGLGLRLIYFSYDVKMKEKGDIPEGYSVSREKKERFSLILESASTNQTSMYLCASSGARISPLHFGNGTRLTVT.

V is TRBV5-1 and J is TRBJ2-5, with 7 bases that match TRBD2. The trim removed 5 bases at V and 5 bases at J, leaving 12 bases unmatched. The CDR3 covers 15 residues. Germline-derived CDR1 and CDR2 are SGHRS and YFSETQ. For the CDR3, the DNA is TGCGCCAGCAGTACTCGACTAGCCGGCCCGGAGACCCAGTACTTC. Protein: CASSTRLAGPETQYF.

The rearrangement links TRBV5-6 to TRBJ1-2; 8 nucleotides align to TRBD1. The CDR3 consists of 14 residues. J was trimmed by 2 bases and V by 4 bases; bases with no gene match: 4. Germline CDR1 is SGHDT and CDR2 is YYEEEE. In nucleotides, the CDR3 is TGTGCCAGCAGCACAGGGGGGGGCAACTATGGCTACACCTTC. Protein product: CASSTGGGNYGYTF.

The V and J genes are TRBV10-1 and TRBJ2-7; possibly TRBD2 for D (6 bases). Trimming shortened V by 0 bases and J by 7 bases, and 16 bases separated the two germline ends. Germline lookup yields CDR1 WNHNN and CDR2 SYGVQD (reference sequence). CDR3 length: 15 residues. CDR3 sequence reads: CASSESAGTYGEQYF. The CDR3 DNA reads TGCGCCAGCAGTGAGTCGGCGGGAACGTACGGTGAGCAGTACTTC.